A single sample gave rise to the 5 T cell receptor beta chains below, sequenced in a study of response to subunit inactivated influenza vaccine. TCRdb re-called the RT-PCR reads with MiXCR, one entry per CDR3 protein. The sample holds more than 550,000 distinct CDR3 sequences, around 11% seen once. The data were also submitted as part of a second study, on T cells expressing NK-cell markers. That work states: TCR beta cDNA was generated via 5'RACE template switching incorporating UMIs.

The source was PBMCs from blood, collected on the day of vaccination. The receptors derive from a man between 45 and 60 years old who received an inactivated influenza vaccine.

V and J are TRBV5-1 and TRBJ2-5; no firm D call. The CDR3 loop spans 15 amino acids. In germline, CDR1 is SGHRS, CDR2 YFSETQ. The V end was cut by 2 bases, the J end by 2 bases, with 13 bases between. In nucleotides, the CDR3 is TGCGCCAGCAGCTTCGGCAGCTTTGGACAAGAGACCCAGTACTTC. Its protein is CASSFGSFGQETQYF.

This clonotype came up a few times. This chain connects TRBV4-3 to TRBJ2-7, with 12 nucleotides matching TRBD2. Germline-derived CDR1 and CDR2 are LGHNA and YSLEER. After removal of 0 bases from V and 6 bases from J, the junction contained 15 bases not matched to a gene. This CDR3 region has 19 residues. The CDR3 bases are TGCGCCAGCAGCCAAGATTGGCTAGCGGGAGGGTATCCGGCGCGCGAGCAGTACTTC. Protein product: CASSQDWLAGGYPAREQYF.

The chain is built from TRBV5-5 and TRBJ2-7; possibly TRBD1 for D (6 bases). CDR3 length equals 16 residues. Germline CDR1 is SGHKS and CDR2 is YYEKEE (reference sequence). The V and J ends lost 2 bases and 1 base respectively, with 16 bases between them. This CDR3 reads CASSFSIGRGSYEQYF. CDR3 nucleotide sequence: TGTGCCAGCAGCTTTTCGATCGGCAGGGGATCCTACGAGCAGTACTTC. Filled out from reference TRBV5-5 and TRBJ2-7, the complete variable domain reads DAGVTQSPTHLIKTRGQQVTLRCSPISGHKSVSWYQQVLGQGPQFIFQYYEKEERGRGNFPDRFSARQFPNYSSELNVNALLLGDSALYLCASSFSIGRGSYEQYFGPGTRLTVT.

This clonotype occurred a few times. V gene TRBV29-1 combines with J gene TRBJ2-7; weak D call: TRBD2 (6 bases). There are 14 residues in the CDR3. Germline values: CDR1 SQVTM, CDR2 ANQGSEA. V lost 7 bases and J lost 6, with 22 bases in between. The CDR3 region has the DNA TGCAGCGCCGGAACCGGGACTCCCGCGGGCGAGCAGTACTTC. It codes for CSAGTGTPAGEQYF.

V usage is TRBV5-5 and J usage is TRBJ1-5, with no clear D. Germline assignment: CDR1 SGHKS and CDR2 YYEKEE (reference sequence). CDR3 length: 16 residues. V was trimmed by 0 bases and J by 4 bases, leaving 14 bases between them. The CDR3 DNA reads as TGTGCCAGCAGCTTGGCCGCTATAACGGGGAATCAGCCCCAGCATTTT. Its protein is CASSLAAITGNQPQHF.